This note documents a single TCR beta chain sequence. Its antigen is still unknown. Nothing much larger sits one base from this clone, and base qualities are not available. The immunoSEQ Assay, a bias-controlled multiplex PCR, was used to amplify TCRbeta CDR3 regions from genomic DNA. In the source study's methods: Within the assay, amplification of reference gene primers was used to estimate how many nucleated cells each sample contained. Sequence reads were collapsed and filtered to measure the absolute abundance of every unique TCRbeta CDR3 rearrangement. For each sample, productive Simpson clonality was calculated by taking the square root of Simpson's diversity index across productive rearrangements. The clones in this table, taken by TCRdb from immuneACCESS, are in-frame only. Not every clone is retained; where verified, under half of the shortfall comes from an unresolved V gene, and the cause of the rest is unknown. That table gives V, J and clone size, and the DNA gave D and trimming. In this sample the table shows roughly 71,000 clones, 80% of which occur a single time. Clones ranked in the top ten supply approximately 18% of the sample.

This sample is drawn from a study of blood T cell repertoires in COVID-19 (dated by TCRdb to 2019 to 2021). A note on the overall study: Collaborator samples came from the United States, Italy and Spain and covered acute and convalescent phases of COVID-19. The prospective study material was composed of cDNA or gDNA derived from T cells, B-cell-depleted T cells, or PBMCs. Deeply sampled blood TCRbeta repertoires from subjects exposed to, actively infected with, or recovered from COVID-19 were included in the dataset. The repertoires were released in a freely available public database intended as a resource for research on the immune response to SARS-CoV-2. Samples were obtained from the ongoing ImmuneRACE study (first 160 participants) and from over 1,000 subjects provided by 6 global collaborators. The sample metadata nearly always contained a de-identified subject ID, COVID-19 status, age in years and sex. HLA class I and class II types, where available, came from metadata supplied by the sample provider rather than from assay-based typing. Results the study describes overall, beyond this receptor: The quantity of clinical and demographic metadata differed by source and by participant and was supplied without curation.

A second Seattle source provided samples from volunteer blood donors who had recovered from COVID-19. The collaborating institutions used their own protocols to collect whole blood in K2EDTA tubes. For TCRbeta analysis, collaborators shipped samples in one of three forms: frozen whole blood, isolated PBMCs, or DNA extracted from either of those sample types. The germline V gene gives CDR1 as MNHEY and CDR2 as SVGAGI. Inclusive of the bounding cysteine and phenylalanine, the CDR3 is 13 residues long. The kept DNA is CDR3 alone, 39 bases in frame from the first base. V sheds 5 bases and J sheds 5 bases, leaving 12 bases between their ends.

The sequence was obtained from a man between 65 and 85 years old who had recovered from COVID-19. The chain employs TRBV6-5 and TRBJ1-2; a weak D assignment points to TRBD1 (6 bases agree). Sequenced input: peripheral blood. CDR3 region: CASSRTANYGYTF. The DNA sequence follows: TGTGCCAGCAGTCGGACAGCGAATTATGGCTACACCTTC.